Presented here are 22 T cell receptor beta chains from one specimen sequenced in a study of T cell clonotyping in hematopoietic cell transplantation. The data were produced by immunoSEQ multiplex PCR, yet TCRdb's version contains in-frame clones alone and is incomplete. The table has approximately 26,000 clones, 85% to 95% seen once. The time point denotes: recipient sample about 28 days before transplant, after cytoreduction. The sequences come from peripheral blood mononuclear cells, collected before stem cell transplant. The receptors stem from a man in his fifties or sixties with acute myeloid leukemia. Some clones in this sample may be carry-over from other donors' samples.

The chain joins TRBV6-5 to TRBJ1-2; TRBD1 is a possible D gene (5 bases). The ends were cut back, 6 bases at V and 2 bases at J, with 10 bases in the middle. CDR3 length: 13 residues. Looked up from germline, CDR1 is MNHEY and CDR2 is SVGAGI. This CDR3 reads CASSGRGNYGYTF. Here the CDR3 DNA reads TGTGCCAGCAGCGGGAGGGGAAACTATGGCTACACCTTC.

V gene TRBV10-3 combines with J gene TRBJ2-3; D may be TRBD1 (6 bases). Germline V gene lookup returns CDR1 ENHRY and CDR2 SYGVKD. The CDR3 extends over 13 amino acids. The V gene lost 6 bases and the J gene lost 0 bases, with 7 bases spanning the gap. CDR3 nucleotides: TGTGCCATCAGAGGACAGAGCACAGATACGCAGTATTTT. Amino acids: CAIRGQSTDTQYF.

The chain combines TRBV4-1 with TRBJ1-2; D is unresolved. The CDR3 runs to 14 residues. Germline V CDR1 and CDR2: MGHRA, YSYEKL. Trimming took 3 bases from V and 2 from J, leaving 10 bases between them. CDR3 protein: CASSQAPENYGYTF. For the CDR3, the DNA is TGCGCCAGCAGCCAGGCCCCAGAGAACTATGGCTACACCTTC.

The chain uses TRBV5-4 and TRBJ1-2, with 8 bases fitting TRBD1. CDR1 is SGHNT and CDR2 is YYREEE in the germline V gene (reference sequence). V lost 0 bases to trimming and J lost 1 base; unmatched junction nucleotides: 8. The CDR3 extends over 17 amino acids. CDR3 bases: TGTGCCAGCAGCTTGGCGGCAGGGGGCCGGGGTAACTATGGCTACACCTTC. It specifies CASSLAAGGRGNYGYTF. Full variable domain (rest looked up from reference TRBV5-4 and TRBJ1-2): ETGVTQSPTHLIKTRGQQVTLRCSSQSGHNTVSWYQQALGQGPQFIFQYYREEENGRGNFPPRFSGLQFPNYSSELNVNALELDDSALYLCASSLAAGGRGNYGYTFGSGTRLTVV.

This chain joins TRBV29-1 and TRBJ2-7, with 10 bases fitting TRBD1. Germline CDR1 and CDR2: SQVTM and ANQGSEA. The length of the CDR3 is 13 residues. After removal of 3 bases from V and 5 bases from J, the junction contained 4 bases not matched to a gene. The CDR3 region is CSVDGTGDHEQYF. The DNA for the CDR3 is TGCAGCGTTGACGGGACAGGGGACCACGAGCAGTACTTC.

This chain's CDR3 is CSVVLQMNTEAFF. The DNA for the CDR3 is TGCAGCGTTGTGTTACAGATGAACACTGAAGCTTTCTTT. The gene calls are TRBV29-1 and TRBJ1-1; D is ambiguous. From germline, CDR1 is SQVTM and CDR2 ANQGSEA. V dropped 4 bases and J dropped 0 bases, with 9 bases sitting between them. The CDR3 runs 13 residues.

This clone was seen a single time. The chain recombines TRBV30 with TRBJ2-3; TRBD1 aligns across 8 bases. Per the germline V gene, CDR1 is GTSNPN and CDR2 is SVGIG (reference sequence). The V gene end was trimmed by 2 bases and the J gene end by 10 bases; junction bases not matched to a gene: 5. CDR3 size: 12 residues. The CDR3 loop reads CAWSPTGGAQYF. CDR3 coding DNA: TGTGCCTGGAGTCCCACAGGGGGAGCGCAGTATTTT.

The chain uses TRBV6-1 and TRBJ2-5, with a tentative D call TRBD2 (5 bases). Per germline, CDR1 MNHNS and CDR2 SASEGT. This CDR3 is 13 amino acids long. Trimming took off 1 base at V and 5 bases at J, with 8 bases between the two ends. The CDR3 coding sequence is TGTGCCAGCAGTGAAGATAGAGGGGAGACCCAGTACTTC. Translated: CASSEDRGETQYF.

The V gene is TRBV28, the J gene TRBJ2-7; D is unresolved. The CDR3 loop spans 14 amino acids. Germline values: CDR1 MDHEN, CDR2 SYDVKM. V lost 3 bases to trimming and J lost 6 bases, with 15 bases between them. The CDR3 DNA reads TGTGCCAGCAGTTTCCCCCGTCCGACCGCCGAGCAGTACTTC. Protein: CASSFPRPTAEQYF.

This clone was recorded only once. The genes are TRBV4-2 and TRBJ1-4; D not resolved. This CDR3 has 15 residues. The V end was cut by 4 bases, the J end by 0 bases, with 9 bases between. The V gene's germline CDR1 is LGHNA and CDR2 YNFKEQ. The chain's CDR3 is CASSLSGSTNEKLFF. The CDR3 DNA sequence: TGTGCCAGCAGCCTAAGCGGGTCAACTAATGAAAAACTGTTTTTT.

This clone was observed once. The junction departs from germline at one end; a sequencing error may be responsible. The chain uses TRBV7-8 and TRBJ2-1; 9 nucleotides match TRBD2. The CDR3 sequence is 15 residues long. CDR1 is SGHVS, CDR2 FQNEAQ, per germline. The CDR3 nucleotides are TGTGCCAGTAGCTTATATGCGGGGGGGTGGAATGAGCAGTTCTTC. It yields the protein CASSLYAGGWNEQFF.

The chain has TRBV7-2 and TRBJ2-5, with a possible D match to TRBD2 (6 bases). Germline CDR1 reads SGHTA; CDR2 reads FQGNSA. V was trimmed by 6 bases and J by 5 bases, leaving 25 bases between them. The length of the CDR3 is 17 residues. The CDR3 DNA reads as TGTGCCAGCAGTCAAGCTCCGGGACTCCTTACCCGGGAGACCCAGTACTTC. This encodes CASSQAPGLLTRETQYF.

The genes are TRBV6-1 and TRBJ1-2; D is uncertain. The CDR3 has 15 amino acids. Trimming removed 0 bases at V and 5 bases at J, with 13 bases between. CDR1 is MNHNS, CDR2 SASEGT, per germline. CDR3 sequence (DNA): TGTGCCAGCAGTGAAGCGCTAGGCAGCGGGTATGGCTACACCTTC. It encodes CASSEALGSGYGYTF.

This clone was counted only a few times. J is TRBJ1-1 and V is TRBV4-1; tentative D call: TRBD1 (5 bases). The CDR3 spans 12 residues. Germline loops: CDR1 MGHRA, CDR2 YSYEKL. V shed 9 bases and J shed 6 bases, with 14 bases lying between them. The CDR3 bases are TGCGCCAGTAAGCGCGGGGGGGCTGAAGCTTTCTTT. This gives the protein CASKRGGAEAFF.

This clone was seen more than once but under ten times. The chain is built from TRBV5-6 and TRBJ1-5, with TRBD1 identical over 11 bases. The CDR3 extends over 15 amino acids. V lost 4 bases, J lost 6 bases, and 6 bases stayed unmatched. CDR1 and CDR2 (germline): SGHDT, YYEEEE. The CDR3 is CASSAGTGGSQPQHF. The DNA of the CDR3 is TGTGCCAGCAGCGCGGGGACAGGGGGAAGTCAGCCCCAGCATTTT.

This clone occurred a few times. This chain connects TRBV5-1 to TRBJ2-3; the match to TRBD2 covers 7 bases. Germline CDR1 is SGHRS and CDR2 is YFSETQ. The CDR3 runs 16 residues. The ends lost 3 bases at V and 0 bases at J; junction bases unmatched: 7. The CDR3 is CASSSYGRTSTDTQYF. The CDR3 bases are TGCGCCAGCAGCTCGTACGGGAGGACTAGCACAGATACGCAGTATTTT.

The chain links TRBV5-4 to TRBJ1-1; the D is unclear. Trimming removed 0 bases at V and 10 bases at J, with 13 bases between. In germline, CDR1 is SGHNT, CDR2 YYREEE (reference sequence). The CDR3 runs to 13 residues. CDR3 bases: TGTGCCAGCAGCTTGGAGGCGAGTATGGGAGCTTTCTTT. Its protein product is CASSLEASMGAFF.

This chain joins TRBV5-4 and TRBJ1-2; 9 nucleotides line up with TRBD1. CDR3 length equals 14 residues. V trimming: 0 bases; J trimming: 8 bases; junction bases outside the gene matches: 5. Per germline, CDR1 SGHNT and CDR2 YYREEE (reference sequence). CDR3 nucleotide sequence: TGTGCCAGCAGCTTGGGCGGGACAGGGAGCGGCTACACCTTC. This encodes CASSLGGTGSGYTF.

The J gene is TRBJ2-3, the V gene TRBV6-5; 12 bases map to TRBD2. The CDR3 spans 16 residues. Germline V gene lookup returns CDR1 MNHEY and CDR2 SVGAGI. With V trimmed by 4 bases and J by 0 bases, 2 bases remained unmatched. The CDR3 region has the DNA TGTGCCAGCAGTTGGACTAGCGGGGCTAGCACAGATACGCAGTATTTT. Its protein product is CASSWTSGASTDTQYF.

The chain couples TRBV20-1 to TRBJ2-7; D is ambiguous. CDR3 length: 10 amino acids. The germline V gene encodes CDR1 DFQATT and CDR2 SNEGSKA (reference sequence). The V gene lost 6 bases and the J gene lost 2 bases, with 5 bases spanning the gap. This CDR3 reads CSAATYEQYF. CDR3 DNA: TGCAGTGCCGCTACCTACGAGCAGTACTTC.

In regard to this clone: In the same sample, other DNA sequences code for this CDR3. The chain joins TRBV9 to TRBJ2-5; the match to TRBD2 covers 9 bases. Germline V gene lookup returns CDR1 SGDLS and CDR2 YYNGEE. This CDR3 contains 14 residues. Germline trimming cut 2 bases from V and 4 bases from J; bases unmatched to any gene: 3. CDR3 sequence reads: CASSVRGGGETQYF. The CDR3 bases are TGTGCCAGCAGCGTGCGGGGGGGCGGAGAGACCCAGTACTTC.

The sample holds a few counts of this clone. The CDR3 here is CASSLDIFYEQYF. DNA for the CDR3: TGTGCCAGTAGTCTCGACATATTCTACGAGCAGTACTTC. The chain couples TRBV19 to TRBJ2-7; unclear D gene. Deletions cut 5 bases from V and 3 bases from J, with 11 bases between. The V gene's germline CDR1 is LNHDA and CDR2 SQIVND (reference sequence). The CDR3 has 13 residues.